The T cell receptor beta chain under discussion was sequenced for a study of OX40 agonist ivuxolimab in advanced cancers. With respect to the entire study: The costimulatory receptor OX40 (CD134) was targeted by ivuxolimab, a fully human IgG2 agonistic monoclonal antibody. Intravenous ivuxolimab was administered to patients every 2 weeks at six dose levels: 0.01, 0.1, 0.3, 1.5, 3 and 10 mg/kg. Among the roughly 50 dose-escalation patients, around 20 had hepatocellular carcinoma, 15 or so melanoma, 9 renal cell carcinoma and 9 head and neck cancer. In the dose-escalation cohort, 75% to 85% of patients were male, and the mean age was 60 years with a range of roughly 23 to 79. Prior anti-PD-1, anti-PD-L1 or anti-CTLA-4 therapy was permitted, and approximately 41% of dose-escalation patients had received checkpoint inhibitors. Three dose-escalation patients achieved partial responses, one with hepatocellular carcinoma and two with cutaneous melanoma. The point of sequencing TCRbeta in the periphery was to test whether ivuxolimab changed TCR sequence diversity and drove clonal T-cell expansion. The paper describes the monotherapy dose-escalation part (N ≈ 52 patients) of the phase I trial of ivuxolimab.

The table lists this clone with a count of one. Its antigen is still unknown. No base qualities exist here, and no much larger clone lies one base off it. For sequencing of the TCRbeta CDR3 region, genomic DNA was extracted from the sorted cells. The immunoSEQ Assay was used for sequencing of TCRbeta CDR3 regions. TCRdb took over this immuneACCESS table, retaining in-frame rearrangements with V and J assigned. Such tables are incomplete; in checked studies, under half of the missing clones stem from an unresolved V gene, and the remainder is unexplained. The sample has approximately 73,000 clones on record, around 86% of them singletons. Of the sample, more than 2.5% is held by the ten largest clones. The full study reports these points: Low levels of normalized T-cell clonal expansion were also seen in some patients who did not respond. In the 0.1-3.0 mg/kg groups, partial responders had among the lowest normalized peripheral clonal expansion, particularly in CD8+ T cells. At doses of 0.1 to 3.0 mg/kg, clonal expansion of both CD4+ and CD8+ blood T cells was observed from baseline to week 6. The antigen specificity of the clonally expanded peripheral T cells was not determined. After ivuxolimab, CD8+ T cells had more expanded clones than CD4+ T cells on average.

Trimming removed 6 bases from V and 6 bases from J, leaving 14 bases between the germline ends. The germline V gene sets CDR1 to SQVTM and CDR2 to ANQGSEA. Counted from cysteine to phenylalanine, this CDR3 has 12 amino acids. The read is trimmed to its CDR3 DNA, 36 bases read in frame from base 1. The trial excluded patients who had a history of autoimmune disease or were on systemic immunosuppression. In every dose cohort, peripheral blood was drawn for TCR sequencing at baseline, cycle 4 day 1, and cycle 7 day 1. The samples were taken from a phase I, first-in-human, multicenter, open-label dose-escalation trial of ivuxolimab. The trial enrolled adults with locally advanced or metastatic head and neck squamous cell, hepatocellular, melanoma or renal cell carcinoma. Before TCR sequencing, CD4+ and CD8+ T cells were separately sorted from peripheral blood.

Sequencing used CD4+ or CD8+ T cells sorted from blood, obtained in a trial of the OX40 agonist ivuxolimab. Recombination joined TRBV29-1 with TRBJ1-1, with the identity of the D gene unclear. The TCR was taken from an adult with an advanced solid tumor such as melanoma, head and neck, liver or kidney cancer. The nucleotide sequence reads as follows: TGCAGCGTCCTATCCCCGCCCGCTGAAGCTTTCTTT. Translated, this is CSVLSPPAEAFF.